This paragraph covers one TCR beta chain sequence. The table came from immunoSEQ multiplex PCR; TCRdb's copy has only in-frame clones and leaves some out. The sample has around 200,000 clones, over 50% seen once. The data are from a study of shared clonotypes between healthy human individuals. V trimming: 6 bases; J trimming: 5 bases; junction bases outside the gene matches: 10. The CDR3 has 16 amino acids. CDR1 MGHDK and CDR2 SYGVNS come from the germline V gene. J is TRBJ2-1 and V is TRBV25-1; 10 positions match TRBD2. Specimen: memory CD4+ T cells sorted from blood. Subset denoted: CD45RA-negative fraction. This clonotype was sampled from a man aged 30-40 years in good health. CDR3 nucleotide sequence: TGTGCCAGCAGACAAGTACGGACTAGCGGAGACAATGAGCAGTTCTTC. Amino acids: CASRQVRTSGDNEQFF.